Included here is one T cell receptor beta chain sequence, with context. Method: immunoSEQ multiplex PCR; TCRdb's copy keeps in-frame clones and lacks some. The sample lists some 90,000 clones, roughly 85% occurring once. The data originate from a study of blood T cell repertoires in COVID-19. Germline CDR1 and CDR2: SGHNT and YYREEE (reference sequence). This CDR3 is built from 15 residues. V was clipped by 2 bases and J by 7 bases, with 17 bases between them. The specimen sequenced was peripheral blood. The V and J genes are TRBV5-4 and TRBJ2-3; tentative D call: TRBD2 (6 bases). The TCR was taken from a woman aged 55 to 70 with COVID-19, enrolled during active disease. The CDR3 DNA is TGTGCCAGCAGCTTATCTCGGGACTCCTTAAATACGCAGTATTTT. Amino acids: CASSLSRDSLNTQYF. Full variable domain (missing parts from reference TRBV5-4 and TRBJ2-3): ETGVTQSPTHLIKTRGQQVTLRCSSQSGHNTVSWYQQALGQGPQFIFQYYREEENGRGNFPPRFSGLQFPNYSSELNVNALELDDSALYLCASSLSRDSLNTQYFGPGTRLTVL.